This TCR beta chain was documented in a study of blood T cell repertoires in COVID-19. Sequenced by immunoSEQ multiplex PCR; TCRdb stores in-frame clones only, minus some. This table holds fewer than 150,000 clones, 75% to 85% found once. Germline CDR1 is MNHEY and CDR2 is SMNVEV (reference sequence). This CDR3 has 18 amino acids. V was cut by 3 bases and J by 0 bases, with 21 bases left in between. This clone was detected only once. The chain has TRBV27 and TRBJ2-7; tentatively, D is TRBD1 (6 bases). The sample taken for sequencing was peripheral blood. The receptor comes from an elderly man with acute or convalescent COVID-19. CDR3 sequence: CASSLGWTQGKGSYEQYF. CDR3 DNA: TGTGCCAGCAGTTTGGGGTGGACACAGGGAAAGGGCTCCTACGAGCAGTACTTC.